This TCR beta chain stems from a study of OX40 agonist ivuxolimab in advanced cancers. Looking at the study overall: Ivuxolimab is a fully human IgG2 antibody that activates OX40 (CD134).

This clone appeared a single time. TCRdb's table, derived via immunoSEQ multiplex PCR, lists solely in-frame clones and lacks some. Of about 83,000 clones listed, under 95% are singletons. The CDR3 length is 13 residues. Germline CDR1 is SGDLS and CDR2 is YYNGEE. Trimming cost V 2 bases and J 4 bases, with 7 bases left between them. Sequenced material: CD4+ or CD8+ T cells sorted from blood, taken in a trial of the OX40 agonist ivuxolimab. The rearrangement joins TRBV9 to TRBJ2-1; D unresolved. This TCR was recovered from an adult with an advanced solid tumor such as melanoma, head and neck, liver or kidney cancer. The CDR3 bases are TGTGCCAGCAGCGTTTGGTCATACAATGAGCAGTTCTTC. Translated: CASSVWSYNEQFF.